This T cell receptor beta chain was obtained from a study of T cell repertoires in cytomegalovirus infection. General study results and limits: CMV-specific HLA-C-restricted TCR beta clonotypes dominated the ex vivo response.

TCRdb used MiXCR to reprocess the reads, holding one entry per CDR3 protein. This sample has about 320,000 distinct CDR3 sequences; over 7.5% occur once, and the top ten carry about 3.9%. In this sample, this clonotype turned up a few times. Its antigen is unidentified. V was clipped by 2 bases and J by 2 bases; unmatched bases: 4. Germline V gene lookup returns CDR1 LNHDA and CDR2 SQIVND (reference sequence). This CDR3 spans 15 amino acids. The V gene is TRBV19, the J gene TRBJ1-1; the match to TRBD1 covers 8 bases. This receptor was obtained from a human donor in good health (CMV status not recorded). Some clones in this sample may be carry-over from other donors' samples. Sequencing was carried out using PBMCs. CDR3 residues: CASSIIGQGNTEAFF. The CDR3 DNA sequence: TGTGCCAGTAGTATAATTGGACAGGGAAACACTGAAGCTTTCTTT.